The rows below give T cell receptor beta chains drawn from one sample of a study of shared clonotypes between healthy human individuals. Using immunoSEQ multiplex PCR, the repertoire was profiled, and TCRdb retains in-frame clones only, with some absent. The repertoire consists of about 2 million clones, with 85% to 95% occurring once and the leading ten covering 0.1% to 0.15%. Material for sequencing was naive CD4+ T cells sorted from blood. Receptor source: a man aged 18 to 30 in good health. CDR3s include the opening cysteine and the closing phenylalanine or tryptophan. The D gene is left open where the match is weak. Clone size is stated in some rows and not others, as once, few, many or a class when expanded.

length | size | J | V | D | DNA | CDR3
15 | once | TRBJ2-3 | TRBV7-9 | - | TGTGCCAGCAGCTCACTTGGTCCTAAAAGGGATACGCAGTATTTT | CASSSLGPKRDTQYF
18 | - | TRBJ2-7 | TRBV19 | - | TGTGCCAGTAGTACCACCCCAGTTAACCCTGACAGTTCCTACGAGCAGTACTTC | CASSTTPVNPDSSYEQYF
13 | - | TRBJ1-5 | TRBV29-1 | - | TGCAGCGTTGTACCTTCGGTGGGTCAGCCCCAGCATTTT | CSVVPSVGQPQHF
14 | - | TRBJ1-5 | TRBV5-4 | - | TGTGCCAGCAGCTGGGACGGTCTCAATCAGCCCCAGCATTTT | CASSWDGLNQPQHF
15 | - | TRBJ2-7 | TRBV10-3 | TRBD1 | TGTGCCATCAGTCCTACGACAGGGGGCTCTGGCGAGCAGTACTTC | CAISPTTGGSGEQYF
17 | - | TRBJ2-2 | TRBV10-3 | TRBD1 | TGTGCCATCAGTACGGGACAGGGGGCTGCGAACACCGGGGAGCTGTTTTTT | CAISTGQGAANTGELFF
15 | - | TRBJ1-5 | TRBV18 | - | TGTGCCAGCTCATCCGGACCCTATGCGGTTCAGCCCCAGCATTTT | CASSSGPYAVQPQHF
16 | - | TRBJ1-6 | TRBV19 | TRBD1 | TGTGCCAGTAGTCCCATACAGGGGTCTATCAATTCACCCCTCCACTTT | CASSPIQGSINSPLHF
14 | - | TRBJ1-6 | TRBV5-4 | TRBD1 | TGTGCCAGCAGCCAAGGACAGGATAATTCACCCCTCCACTTT | CASSQGQDNSPLHF
18 | - | TRBJ1-5 | TRBV7-6 | - | TGTGCCAGCAGCAAGATGTCCTGGGGGTCCGGGAGCAATCAGCCCCAGCATTTT | CASSKMSWGSGSNQPQHF
16 | - | TRBJ1-6 | TRBV4-1 | - | TGCGCCAGCAGCCAAGATGTCGGGCGGAATAATTCACCCCTCCACTTT | CASSQDVGRNNSPLHF
16 | - | TRBJ1-6 | TRBV9 | - | TGTGCCAGCAGCGTAGGCCAGAGCTCCTATAATTCACCCCTCCACTTT | CASSVGQSSYNSPLHF
15 | - | TRBJ2-3 | TRBV5-1 | - | TGCGCCAGCAGGAGAGGGACGTCCCTCACAGATACGCAGTATTTT | CASRRGTSLTDTQYF
15 | - | TRBJ2-7 | TRBV4-3 | - | TGCGCCAGCAGCCAAGATCGGGCAATTCCTTACGAGCAGTACTTC | CASSQDRAIPYEQYF
13 | - | TRBJ1-4 | TRBV30 | - | TGTGCCTGGAGTAACGGTCCTGCTGAAAAACTGTTTTTT | CAWSNGPAEKLFF
16 | - | TRBJ2-1 | TRBV5-1 | TRBD2 | TGCGCCAGCAGCGGACGAGCGGGAGGGCCTTCGGATGAGCAGTTCTTC | CASSGRAGGPSDEQFF
17 | - | TRBJ1-2 | TRBV21-1 | - | TGTGCCAGCAGCAAAGTAACCACGGGTCGACTTAACTATGGCTACACCTTC | CASSKVTTGRLNYGYTF
19 | - | TRBJ2-5 | TRBV5-1 | - | TGCGCCAGCAGCTTCCGACAGGTGGGTACTAAAGGGCCCCAAGAGACCCAGTACTTC | CASSFRQVGTKGPQETQYF
16 | - | TRBJ1-6 | TRBV19 | - | TGTGCCAGTAGTATTGTTTTGCTGCAAAATAATTCACCCCTCCACTTT | CASSIVLLQNNSPLHF
15 | - | TRBJ2-3 | TRBV5-1 | TRBD2 | TGCGCCAGCAGCACCAGCGGGAGAGCAATAGATACGCAGTATTTT | CASSTSGRAIDTQYF
14 | - | TRBJ2-2 | TRBV25-1 | - | TGTGCCAGCAGTTTCAGGGAAAACACCGGGGAGCTGTTTTTT | CASSFRENTGELFF
13 | - | TRBJ2-1 | TRBV7-2 | - | TGTGCCAGCAGCTCGTCAAGGTCACTTGAGCAGTTCTTC | CASSSSRSLEQFF
12 | - | TRBJ1-2 | TRBV30 | TRBD1 | TGTGCCTGGAGTAGCAGGGGGCCTGGCTACACCTTC | CAWSSRGPGYTF
14 | - | TRBJ1-5 | TRBV6-6 | TRBD1 | TGTGCCAGCAGTCGGCAGGGGGTCGGACAGCCCCAGCATTTT | CASSRQGVGQPQHF
15 | once | TRBJ1-1 | TRBV19 | - | TGTGCCAGTAGTATAGGCGCAGCTCTAAACACTGAAGCTTTCTTT | CASSIGAALNTEAFF
17 | once | TRBJ1-2 | TRBV18 | - | TGTGCCAGCTCACCACCGGGCAGCTCCTCAGCTAACTATGGCTACACCTTC | CASSPPGSSSANYGYTF
16 | - | TRBJ2-7 | TRBV11-3 | TRBD1 | TGTGCCAGCAGCTTAGACAGACAGGGGGCATCCTACGAGCAGTACTTC | CASSLDRQGASYEQYF
18 | once | TRBJ1-6 | TRBV7-6 | - | TGTGCCAGCAGCTTAGCGTTGGGGAGAGGCTCCTATAATTCACCCCTCCACTTT | CASSLALGRGSYNSPLHF
15 | once | TRBJ2-2 | TRBV28 | - | TGTGCCAGCAGTTTATATGCGGGCAACACCGGGGAGCTGTTTTTT | CASSLYAGNTGELFF
14 | many | TRBJ1-2 | TRBV5-1 | - | TGCGCCAGCAGCTTGACGGATATACTATATGGCTACACCTTC | CASSLTDILYGYTF
15 | - | TRBJ2-7 | TRBV28 | - | TGTGCCAGCAGCATAGGACACCTCGAAATATACGAGCAGTACTTC | CASSIGHLEIYEQYF
15 | - | TRBJ2-7 | TRBV6-5 | TRBD2 | TGTGCCAGCAGGGCCGGGACTAGCGGGATTTACGAGCAGTACTTC | CASRAGTSGIYEQYF
14 | - | TRBJ1-4 | TRBV10-3 | TRBD1 | TGTGCCACCAGGGACAGAGCAACTAATGAAAAACTGTTTTTT | CATRDRATNEKLFF
17 | - | TRBJ2-3 | TRBV7-6 | TRBD2 | TGTGCCAGCAGCTTGGGTCTACTAGCGGGAATGACAGATACGCAGTATTTT | CASSLGLLAGMTDTQYF
13 | - | TRBJ2-4 | TRBV29-1 | - | TGCAGCGTTGTTGAGCGGGCTCCCCGCATTCAGTACTTC | CSVVERAPRIQYF
17 | - | TRBJ2-6 | TRBV21-1 | - | TGTGCCAGCGTCCGGGACAGGAGACTCTCTGGGGCCAACGTCCTGACTTTC | CASVRDRRLSGANVLTF
15 | - | TRBJ1-1 | TRBV5-1 | TRBD1 | TGCGCCAGCAGCCCCGGACAGGGGGCATGGACTGAAGCTTTCTTT | CASSPGQGAWTEAFF
13 | - | TRBJ2-5 | TRBV18 | - | TGTGCCAGCTCACAGGCGGCGAAAGAGACCCAGTACTTC | CASSQAAKETQYF
13 | - | TRBJ1-5 | TRBV28 | - | TGTGCCAGCCAAAGGGTTGGCAATCAGCCCCAGCATTTT | CASQRVGNQPQHF
16 | - | TRBJ2-1 | TRBV7-9 | - | TGTGCCAGCAGCTTTCAATCCGGGGCCGGCACAAATGAGCAGTTCTTC | CASSFQSGAGTNEQFF
17 | - | TRBJ2-5 | TRBV30 | TRBD2 | TGTGCCTGGAGTGCTAGCGGGCATCTCTGGTACCAAGAGACCCAGTACTTC | CAWSASGHLWYQETQYF
13 | - | TRBJ1-2 | TRBV6-1 | - | TGTGCCAGCAGTGAAGCAACTAACTATGGCTACACCTTC | CASSEATNYGYTF
15 | - | TRBJ1-4 | TRBV25-1 | - | TGTGCCAGCAGCGAGGCAAGGGGGGCGAGTGAAAAACTGTTTTTT | CASSEARGASEKLFF
15 | - | TRBJ1-6 | TRBV5-1 | TRBD1 | TGCGCCAGCAGCTTGGGGGGGACAGATAATTCACCCCTCCACTTT | CASSLGGTDNSPLHF
15 | - | TRBJ1-2 | TRBV19 | - | TGTGCCAGTAGTATAGGCAGACAGATTAACTATGGCTACACCTTC | CASSIGRQINYGYTF
15 | - | TRBJ2-3 | TRBV5-1 | - | TGCGCCAGCAGCCTTACGGGGTCTAGCACAGATACGCAGTATTTT | CASSLTGSSTDTQYF